The clone carrying this TCR beta chain appeared a single time. Antigen: not known. TCRdb's table, derived via immunoSEQ multiplex PCR, lists solely in-frame clones and lacks some. The sample records 2 million to 2.5 million clones, over 85% being singletons. The data derive from a study of shared clonotypes between healthy human individuals. Study results and caveats: About 4.5% of naive CD4 clonotypes were common to a handful of donors.

Sample: naive CD4+ T cells from PBMCs. Subset in this sample: CD45RA+ positively selected. The sequence derives from a man aged 18 to 30 in good health. Some clones in this sample may be carry-over from other donors' samples.

For the CDR3, the DNA is TGTGCCAGCAGTACGGGACAGGGGACGATTCGCGAGCTGTTTTTT. This gives the protein CASSTGQGTIRELFF. V usage is TRBV28 and J usage is TRBJ2-2; 10 bases fit TRBD1. After removal of 5 bases from V and 11 bases from J, the junction contained 11 bases not matched to a gene. The CDR3 is 15 residues long. Germline V gene data show CDR1 as MDHEN and CDR2 as SYDVKM.